This is a list of T cell receptor beta chains from one sample in a study of cytomegalovirus exposure and HLA in healthy donors. Assay: immunoSEQ multiplex PCR; the TCRdb copy retains only in-frame clones and omits some. The sample lists 130,000 to 150,000 clones, around four fifths seen once, with roughly 3.4% in the top ten. Material for sequencing was PBMCs. The receptors were gathered from a male donor in good health and CMV-seronegative. Each CDR3 is given with its conserved first and last residue. A D gene is named only where the DNA matches it firmly. Clone size is shown for a subset of rows, as once, few, many or a class of expanded clone.

few,TRBV27,TRBJ1-2,TRBD1,CASGLQGALGYTF,TGTGCCAGCGGGTTACAGGGGGCGCTGGGCTACACCTTC
NA,TRBV5-8,TRBJ2-3,TRBD1,CASSLISGRGLTDTQYF,TGTGCCAGCAGCTTGATCTCTGGCAGGGGGTTGACAGATACGCAGTATTTT
few,TRBV4-1,TRBJ1-1,NA,CASSPVHGLEAFF,TGCGCCAGCAGCCCCGTCCACGGACTTGAAGCTTTCTTT
NA,TRBV20-1,TRBJ2-1,NA,CSARQGNEQFF,TGCAGTGCTAGACAGGGGAATGAGCAGTTCTTC
NA,TRBV28,TRBJ1-5,NA,CASSLRGFNQPQHF,TGTGCCAGCAGTTTGAGGGGGTTCAATCAGCCCCAGCATTTT
NA,TRBV25-1,TRBJ1-5,NA,CASSGQGQPQHF,TGTGCCAGCAGTGGGCAGGGTCAGCCCCAGCATTTT
NA,TRBV5-4,TRBJ2-3,TRBD2,CASSLGLGEPADTQYF,TGTGCCAGCAGCCTGGGACTAGGAGAACCGGCAGATACGCAGTATTTT
NA,TRBV7-9,TRBJ1-3,TRBD1,CASSFTGTGDFSGNTIYF,TGTGCCAGCAGCTTCACCGGGACAGGGGACTTCTCTGGAAACACCATATATTTT
NA,TRBV6-6,TRBJ1-1,NA,CGCGAMLTEAFF,TGTGGGTGCGGGGCCATGCTCACTGAAGCTTTCTTT
few,TRBV30,TRBJ1-5,NA,CAWKYLRGGFLNQPQHF,TGTGCCTGGAAATATTTAAGGGGGGGGTTTTTGAATCAGCCCCAGCATTTT
NA,TRBV27,TRBJ2-7,NA,CASRLGGSGDYEQYF,TGTGCCAGCAGATTAGGGGGGAGCGGTGACTACGAGCAGTACTTC
NA,TRBV28,TRBJ1-2,TRBD1,CASSSDRGPVYGYTF,TGTGCCAGCAGTTCGGACAGGGGGCCGGTCTATGGCTACACCTTC
NA,TRBV7-9,TRBJ2-3,TRBD2,CSSSSGGSGSDTQYF,TGTTCCAGCAGCTCGGGGGGGAGTGGCTCAGATACGCAGTATTTT
NA,TRBV6-4,TRBJ1-1,TRBD1,CASSATGANTEAFF,TGTGCCAGCAGTGCCACAGGGGCGAACACTGAAGCTTTCTTT
NA,TRBV5-1,TRBJ2-7,NA,CASSGGTMDEQYF,TGCGCCAGCAGCGGCGGGACGATGGACGAGCAGTACTTC
few,TRBV6-5,TRBJ1-2,NA,CASGSLNYGYTF,TGTGCCAGCGGGAGTCTTAACTATGGCTACACCTTC
NA,TRBV28,TRBJ2-1,TRBD2,CASSLGLAGTAHEQFF,TGTGCCAGCAGTTTAGGACTAGCGGGAACGGCCCATGAGCAGTTCTTC
NA,TRBV28,TRBJ1-2,TRBD1,CASRAGTGGGGYTF,TGTGCCAGCAGGGCAGGGACAGGGGGCGGTGGCTACACCTTC
NA,TRBV30,TRBJ2-7,NA,CAWSVLSGPSYEQYF,TGTGCCTGGAGTGTATTGTCAGGCCCCTCCTACGAGCAGTACTTC
NA,TRBV28,TRBJ2-5,TRBD2,CASVRLADQETQYF,TGTGCCAGCGTACGACTAGCGGACCAAGAGACCCAGTACTTC
NA,TRBV19,TRBJ1-3,TRBD1,CASQDYWDSRNTIYF,TGTGCCAGCCAGGATTACTGGGACAGCCGAAACACCATATATTTT
NA,TRBV27,TRBJ2-1,TRBD2,CASSATSGGGGEQFF,TGTGCCAGCAGCGCGACTAGCGGAGGAGGGGGTGAGCAGTTCTTC
NA,TRBV5-4,TRBJ2-5,NA,CASSSTLQETQYF,TGTGCCAGCAGCTCGACTCTCCAAGAGACCCAGTACTTC
NA,TRBV4-2,TRBJ2-3,NA,CASSQARGSTDTQYF,TGTGCCAGCAGCCAAGCGCGGGGAAGCACAGATACGCAGTATTTT
NA,TRBV6-4,TRBJ2-3,TRBD2,CASSESAGGPDTQYF,TGTGCCAGCAGTGAATCAGCGGGGGGGCCAGATACGCAGTATTTT
NA,TRBV5-1,TRBJ2-3,NA,CASSLPGSTDTQYF,TGCGCCAGCAGCTTGCCCGGGAGCACAGATACGCAGTATTTT
NA,TRBV7-9,TRBJ2-1,TRBD2,CASSPRTSGNISSYNEQFF,TGTGCCAGCAGCCCCAGGACTAGCGGGAATATAAGCTCCTACAATGAGCAGTTCTTC